This TCR beta chain was recorded in a study of cytomegalovirus exposure and HLA in healthy donors. Details on this clone: Its target is unknown.

Generated by immunoSEQ multiplex PCR, the TCRdb table keeps only in-frame clones and is missing some. The table has some 250,000 clones, more than 75% seen once. V gave up 5 bases and J gave up 4 bases; unmatched junction bases: 9. Germline CDR1 is MNHEY and CDR2 is SMNVEV (reference sequence). CDR3 length: 16 residues. Study outcomes and limitations: Generally TCR sequences proved uncommon, though certain public TCRs appeared in numerous donors. Cytomegalovirus-associated status was assigned to fewer than 200 TCR beta chains. The tendency of first-cohort TCR clusters to co-occur in the 90 to 150 validation repertoires emerged from a later analysis.

This sequence originates from a woman under 40 in good health and CMV-seropositive. The chain uses TRBV27 and TRBJ2-7; 12 bases fit TRBD2. The sequencing sample was made of PBMCs. CDR3 nucleotide sequence: TGTGCCAGCAGTAGACCAGGGACTAGCGGGCAATACGAGCAGTACTTC. Translation: CASSRPGTSGQYEQYF.